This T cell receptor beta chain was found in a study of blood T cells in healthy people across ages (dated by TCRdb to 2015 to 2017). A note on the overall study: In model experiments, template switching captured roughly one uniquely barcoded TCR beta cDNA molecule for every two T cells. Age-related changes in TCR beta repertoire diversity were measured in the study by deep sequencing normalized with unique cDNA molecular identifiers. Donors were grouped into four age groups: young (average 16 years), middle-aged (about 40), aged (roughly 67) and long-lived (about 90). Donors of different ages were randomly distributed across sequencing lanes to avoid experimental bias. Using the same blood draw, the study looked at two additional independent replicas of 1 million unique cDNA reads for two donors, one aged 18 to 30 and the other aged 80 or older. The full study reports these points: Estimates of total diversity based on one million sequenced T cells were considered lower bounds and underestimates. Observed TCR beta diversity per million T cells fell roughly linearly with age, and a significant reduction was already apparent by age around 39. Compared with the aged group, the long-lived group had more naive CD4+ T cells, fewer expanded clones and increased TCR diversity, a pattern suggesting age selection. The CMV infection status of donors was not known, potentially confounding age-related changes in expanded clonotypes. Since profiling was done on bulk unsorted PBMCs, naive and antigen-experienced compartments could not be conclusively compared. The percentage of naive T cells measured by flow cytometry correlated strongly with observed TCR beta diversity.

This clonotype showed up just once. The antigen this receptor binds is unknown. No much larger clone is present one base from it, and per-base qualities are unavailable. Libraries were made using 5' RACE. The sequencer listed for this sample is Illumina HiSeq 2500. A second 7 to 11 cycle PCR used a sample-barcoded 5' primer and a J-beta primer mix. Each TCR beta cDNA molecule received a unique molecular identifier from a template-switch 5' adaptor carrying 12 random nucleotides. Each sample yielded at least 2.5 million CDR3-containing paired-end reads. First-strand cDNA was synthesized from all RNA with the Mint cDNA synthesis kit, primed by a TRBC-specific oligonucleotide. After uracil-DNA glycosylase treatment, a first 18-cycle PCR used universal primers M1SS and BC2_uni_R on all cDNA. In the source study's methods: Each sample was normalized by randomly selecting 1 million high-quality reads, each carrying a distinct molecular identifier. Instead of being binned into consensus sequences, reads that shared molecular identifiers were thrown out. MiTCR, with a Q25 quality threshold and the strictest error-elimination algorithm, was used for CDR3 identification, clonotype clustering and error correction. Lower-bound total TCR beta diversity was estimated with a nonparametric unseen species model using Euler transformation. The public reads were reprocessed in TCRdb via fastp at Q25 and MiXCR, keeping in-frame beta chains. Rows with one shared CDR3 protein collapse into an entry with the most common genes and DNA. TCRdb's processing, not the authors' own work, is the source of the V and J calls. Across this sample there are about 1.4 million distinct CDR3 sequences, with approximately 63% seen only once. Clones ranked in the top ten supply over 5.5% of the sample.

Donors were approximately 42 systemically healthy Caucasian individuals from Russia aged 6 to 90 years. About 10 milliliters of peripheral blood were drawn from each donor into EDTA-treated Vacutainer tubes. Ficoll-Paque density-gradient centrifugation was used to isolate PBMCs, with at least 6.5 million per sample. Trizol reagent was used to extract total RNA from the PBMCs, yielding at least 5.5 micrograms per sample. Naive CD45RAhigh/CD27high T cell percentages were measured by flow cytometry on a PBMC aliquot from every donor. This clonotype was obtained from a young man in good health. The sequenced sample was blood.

This receptor carries the CDR3 CASSGIRGGYEQYF. The nucleotides are TGTGCCAGCAGCGGGATCAGGGGTGGGTACGAGCAGTACTTC. This chain joins TRBV3-1 to TRBJ2-7; the D segment could be TRBD1, given 6 matching bases. The V end loses 5 bases and the J end loses 4 bases, and a stretch of 15 bases separates them. CDR1 and CDR2 are drawn from the germline V gene (reference sequence): LGHDT, YNNKEL. The CDR3 runs 14 amino acids, cysteine and phenylalanine included. CDR3 DNA is the only sequence kept; it has 42 bases, read in frame from the first base.